This TCR beta chain is from a study of graft-versus-host responses after intestinal transplantation. Study outcomes and limitations: Association was observed between peak circulating GvH clone levels and early post-transplant HvG declines. Within the allografts of patients who had graft-donor T cell macrochimerism, graft-versus-host to host-versus-graft clonal ratios were high.

Germline CDR1 and CDR2: SGHRS and YFSETQ. Trimming took 4 bases from V and 7 from J, leaving 15 bases between them. The CDR3 has 13 residues. As regards this clone: Its target is not known.

Measured with immunoSEQ multiplex PCR; TCRdb has only the in-frame clones, and not every one. Among under 7,000 clones, 69% were seen once, and the ten largest hold 32%. Both intraepithelial and lamina propria lymphocytes were released by processing graft tissue. V and J are TRBV5-1 and TRBJ2-7; D gene uncertain. The TCR originated in a human patient who received an intestinal transplant, so some T cells may come from the graft donor. Sample: ileum tissue, taken roughly 290 days after intestinal transplant. CDR3 sequence (DNA): TGCGCCAGCAGCGCCGGCCCACGATTGGAGCAGTACTTC. Translated, it gives CASSAGPRLEQYF.